These 23 T cell receptor beta chains were sequenced from one sample in a study of blood T cells in healthy people across ages. Primed by a sample-barcoded 5' primer and a J-beta primer mix, a second PCR proceeded for about 7 to 11 cycles. TCRdb itself ran the 5' RACE reads through MiXCR, one entry per CDR3 protein. The table lists about a million distinct CDR3 sequences, 48% of them singletons. Sequencing was performed on blood. The receptors derive from a man aged 25-45 years in good health.

V is TRBV20-1 and J is TRBJ2-5, with D possibly being TRBD2 (6 bases). V shed 4 bases and J shed 11 bases, with 20 bases lying between them. This CDR3 contains 13 residues. Germline loops: CDR1 DFQATT, CDR2 SNEGSKA (reference sequence). CDR3 amino acids: CSATGLSVNEQYF. For the CDR3, the DNA is TGCAGTGCTACAGGACTATCTGTAAATGAGCAGTACTTC.

This clonotype has a handful of counts. The chain uses TRBV5-1 and TRBJ2-5; D possibly matches TRBD1 or TRBD2 (6 bases each). V lost 2 bases and J lost 5, with 13 bases in between. The germline CDR1 and CDR2 sequences are SGHRS and YFSETQ. The CDR3 is made up of 14 amino acids. CDR3 amino acids: CASSLPGGDETQYF. In DNA form, the CDR3 reads TGCGCCAGCAGCTTACCCGGGGGCGATGAGACCCAGTACTTC.

V gene TRBV10-3 combines with J gene TRBJ2-1; D perhaps matches TRBD2 (5 bases). This CDR3 has 15 residues. Germline V gene lookup returns CDR1 ENHRY and CDR2 SYGVKD. V shed 7 bases and J shed 8 bases, with 21 bases lying between them. CDR3 nucleotides: TGTGCCATCATGACTACTGATTCCAATAGGGATGAGCAGTTCTTC. Amino acids: CAIMTTDSNRDEQFF.

In regard to this clonotype: One base away lies a much larger clone, so this may be a sequencing read error. This sequence joins TRBV7-9 and TRBJ2-7; no definite D call. CDR3 length: 13 residues. Looked up from germline, CDR1 is SEHNR and CDR2 is FQNEAQ (reference sequence). Trimming stripped 5 bases from V and 1 base from J, with 9 bases between. The CDR3 sequence: CASSVDQSYEQYF. The CDR3 DNA reads as TGTGCCAGCAGCGTAGATCAGTCCTACGAGCAGTACTTC.

The V gene is TRBV20-1, the J gene TRBJ2-5; the D gene is possibly TRBD2 (5 bases). Trimming pared 6 bases from V and 3 bases from J, leaving 11 bases between. Germline V gives CDR1 DFQATT, CDR2 SNEGSKA (reference sequence). CDR3 length: 12 amino acids. For the CDR3, the DNA is TGCAGTGCCGGAGGTAGTAAAGAGACCCAGTACTTC. Protein sequence: CSAGGSKETQYF.

The J gene is TRBJ1-6, the V gene TRBV5-1, with D maybe TRBD1 (5 bases). Per germline, CDR1 SGHRS and CDR2 YFSETQ. V was pared by 4 bases and J by 6 bases, with 14 bases between. The CDR3 spans 15 residues. CDR3 bases: TGCGCCAGCAGCGTGGGGACCGGTCCTAATTCACCCCTCCACTTT. Translated: CASSVGTGPNSPLHF. The full variable domain, rest sourced from reference TRBV5-1 and TRBJ1-6, is KAGVTQTPRYLIKTRGQQVTLSCSPISGHRSVSWYQQTPGQGLQFLFEYFSETQRNKGNFPGRFSGRQFSNSRSEMNVSTLELGDSALYLCASSVGTGPNSPLHFGNGTRLTVT.

This chain links TRBV30 with TRBJ1-6; D uncertain. V was cut by 8 bases and J by 7 bases, with 15 bases left in between. The length of the CDR3 is 13 residues. Germline CDR1 is GTSNPN and CDR2 is SVGIG (reference sequence). Written as DNA, the CDR3 is TGTGCCACGCAAGGAGGAGGGAATTCACCCCTCCACTTT. Translating gives CATQGGGNSPLHF.

This sequence joins TRBV6-1 and TRBJ1-1; TRBD1 matches 9 bases. The CDR3 spans 14 residues. Germline assignment: CDR1 MNHNS and CDR2 SASEGT. The ends lost 3 bases at V and 3 bases at J; junction bases unmatched: 2. The CDR3 nucleotides are TGTGCCAGCAGTGACACAGGGGGCTACACTGAAGCTTTCTTT. Translating it yields CASSDTGGYTEAFF.

This clonotype was counted a few times. The chain links TRBV7-2 to TRBJ1-1, with unresolved D. The germline gives CDR1 SGHTA, CDR2 FQGNSA. CDR3 length equals 14 residues. V dropped 5 bases and J dropped 1 base, with 11 bases sitting between them. CDR3 amino acids: CASSTFSRNTEAFF. The CDR3 bases are TGTGCCAGCAGCACCTTTAGTAGGAACACTGAAGCTTTCTTT.

The chain joins TRBV29-1 to TRBJ2-7; no firm D call. This CDR3 region has 14 residues. Germline CDR1 SQVTM, CDR2 ANQGSEA. Deletions cut 2 bases from V and 4 bases from J, with 15 bases between. The CDR3 spells CSVEIAGRSYEQYF. DNA of the CDR3: TGCAGCGTTGAAATAGCTGGAAGGTCTTACGAGCAGTACTTC.

The rearrangement joins TRBV20-1 to TRBJ2-1; D is unresolved. Between the trimmed V and J ends, which lost 2 bases and 6 bases, there was a span of 8 bases. The germline V gene has CDR1 DFQATT and CDR2 SNEGSKA (reference sequence). This CDR3 is 12 amino acids long. This CDR3 is CSARSDVNEQFF. For the CDR3, the DNA is TGCAGTGCTAGATCGGACGTCAATGAGCAGTTCTTC.

This clonotype was seen a handful of times. The chain uses TRBV11-2 and TRBJ2-3, with TRBD1 as a possible D gene (5 bases). Looked up from germline, CDR1 is SGHAT and CDR2 is FQNNGV. The CDR3 is 14 residues long. Trimming cost V 6 bases and J 2 bases, with 12 bases left between them. In DNA form, the CDR3 reads TGTGCCAGCAGGCCCGCAGGGATCACAGATACGCAGTATTTT. This translates into CASRPAGITDTQYF.

The chain carries TRBV11-2 and TRBJ2-4, with TRBD2 as a possible D gene (5 bases). Germline-derived CDR1 and CDR2 are SGHAT and FQNNGV. V shed 8 bases and J shed 0 bases, with 20 bases lying between them. CDR3 length: 17 amino acids. As DNA, the CDR3 is TGTGCCAGCTTTCCCCGTTGGCGGACTGTAGCCAAAAACATTCAGTACTTC. This codes for CASFPRWRTVAKNIQYF. Looking up the rest from reference TRBV11-2 and TRBJ2-4 gives the full variable domain: EAGVAQSPRYKIIEKRQSVAFWCNPISGHATLYWYQQILGQGPKLLIQFQNNGVVDDSQLPKDRFSAERLKGVDSTLKIQPAKLEDSAVYLCASFPRWRTVAKNIQYFGAGTRLSVL.

This clonotype was seen only a few times. The rearrangement links TRBV19 to TRBJ2-3; D is perhaps TRBD1 or TRBD2 (5 bases each). The CDR3 sequence is 14 residues long. Trimming shortened V by 6 bases and J by 2 bases, and 12 bases separated the two germline ends. CDR1 LNHDA and CDR2 SQIVND come from the germline V gene (reference sequence). The CDR3 sequence is CASRKGPNTDTQYF. The CDR3 DNA reads TGTGCCAGTAGGAAGGGACCCAACACAGATACGCAGTATTTT. Looking up the rest from reference TRBV19 and TRBJ2-3 gives the full variable domain: DGGITQSPKYLFRKEGQNVTLSCEQNLNHDAMYWYRQDPGQGLRLIYYSQIVNDFQKGDIAEGYSVSREKKESFPLTVTSAQKNPTAFYLCASRKGPNTDTQYFGPGTRLTVL.

This clonotype was seen ten or more times. V and J are TRBV29-1 and TRBJ2-3; the match to TRBD2 covers 8 bases. CDR3 size: 15 residues. Germline V lookup: CDR1 SQVTM, CDR2 ANQGSEA. V was pared by 3 bases and J by 8 bases, with 13 bases of the junction left unmatched. CDR3 in amino acids: CSVDPTVAGGSTQYF. CDR3 in DNA: TGCAGCGTTGACCCCACGGTGGCGGGGGGCTCTACGCAGTATTTT.

This clonotype was seen only a few times. The gene calls are TRBV29-1 and TRBJ2-2; possible D gene TRBD2, 5 bases. Trimming cost V 5 bases and J 4 bases, with 14 bases left between them. The CDR3 loop spans 14 amino acids. The germline gives CDR1 SQVTM, CDR2 ANQGSEA. The DNA of the CDR3 is TGCAGCGTTTGGACTCCCGATCGCACCGGGGAGCTGTTTTTT. This translates into CSVWTPDRTGELFF.

Many counts were recorded for this clonotype. The chain employs TRBV13 and TRBJ2-7, with 9 bases aligning to TRBD2. Germline V gene data show CDR1 as PRHDT and CDR2 as FYEKMQ (reference sequence). J gave up 6 bases and V 2 bases, and 8 bases lay outside the gene matches. CDR3 length equals 15 residues. CDR3 residues: CASSLSRGGTSEQYF. In nucleotides, the CDR3 is TGTGCCAGCAGCTTATCGCGGGGGGGCACGTCCGAGCAGTACTTC.

The chain carries TRBV6-1 and TRBJ2-2; D gene uncertain. In germline, CDR1 is MNHNS, CDR2 SASEGT. This CDR3 has 13 amino acids. V gave up 3 bases and J gave up 6 bases, with 8 bases separating them. CDR3 nucleotides: TGTGCCAGCAGTGAGGTCTCCGCCGGGGAGCTGTTTTTT. Translation gives CASSEVSAGELFF.

Worth noting for this clonotype: One end of the junction does not line up with germline, which may come from a read error. The chain is built from TRBV15 and TRBJ1-2, with 9 bases aligning to TRBD1. The germline CDR1 and CDR2 sequences are LNHNV and YYDKDF (reference sequence). The CDR3 length is 15 residues. CDR3 sequence reads: CAASVGQGTYYGYTF. CDR3 in DNA: TGTGCCGCCAGTGTGGGACAGGGAACGTACTATGGCTACACCTTC. Full variable domain (outside the CDR3, taken from reference TRBV15 and TRBJ1-2): DAMVIQNPRYQVTQFGKPVTLSCSQTLNHNVMYWYQQKSSQAPKLLFHYYDKDFNNEADTPDNFQSRRPNTSFCFLDIRSPGLGDTAMYLCAASVGQGTYYGYTFGSGTRLTVV.

The V and J genes are TRBV12-3 or TRBV12-4 and TRBJ2-1; 11 bases align to TRBD2. The ends lost 5 bases at V and 10 bases at J; junction bases unmatched: 4. The CDR3 is made up of 13 amino acids. The DNA for the CDR3 is TGTGCCAGCAGTACGAGGACTAGCGGGGAGCAGTTCTTC. Translating gives CASSTRTSGEQFF.

This chain uses TRBV4-1 with TRBJ2-1; D possibly corresponds to TRBD1 (5 bases). Germline loops: CDR1 MGHRA, CDR2 YSYEKL. The CDR3 consists of 14 residues. V lost 0 bases and J lost 7, with 10 bases in between. The CDR3 sequence: CASSQEGARNEQFF. CDR3 nucleotides: TGCGCCAGCAGCCAAGAAGGGGCTAGGAATGAGCAGTTCTTC.

This rearrangement joins TRBV12-3 or TRBV12-4 to TRBJ1-1; the D is unclear. The V and J ends lost 6 bases and 8 bases respectively, with 10 bases between them. This CDR3 spans 11 amino acids. CDR3 nucleotide sequence: TGTGCCAGCAGCCCGAAGAAGGAAGCTTTCTTT. This codes for CASSPKKEAFF.

This clonotype has only a few counts. This rearrangement joins TRBV3-1 to TRBJ1-1; D gene ambiguous. V dropped 4 bases and J dropped 8 bases, with 20 bases sitting between them. CDR3 length: 15 residues. Germline-derived CDR1 and CDR2 are LGHDT and YNNKEL (reference sequence). The CDR3 sequence is CASSPSRGSLIEAFF. The CDR3, as DNA: TGTGCCAGCAGCCCCAGCCGGGGAAGCCTGATAGAAGCTTTCTTT.